This paragraph reports one TCR beta chain. The CDR3 has 15 amino acids. V lost 1 base, J lost 3 bases, and 3 bases stayed unmatched. Germline V CDR1 and CDR2: SGHRS, YFSETQ. The sample belongs to a study of cytomegalovirus exposure and HLA in healthy donors. Primers for the PCR totalled 60 Vbeta and 13 Jbeta. Measured with immunoSEQ multiplex PCR; TCRdb has only the in-frame clones, and not every one. The data hold fewer than 150,000 clones, with 75% to 85% observed a single time. The rearrangement uses TRBV5-1 and TRBJ1-4; 7 bases agree with TRBD1. Sample: PBMCs. The receptor's source is a man aged 40-49 years in good health and CMV-seronegative. Here the CDR3 reads CASSLMGTANEKLFF. Written as DNA, the CDR3 is TGCGCCAGCAGCTTGATGGGGACAGCTAATGAAAAACTGTTTTTT. Complete variable domain (other parts from reference TRBV5-1 and TRBJ1-4): KAGVTQTPRYLIKTRGQQVTLSCSPISGHRSVSWYQQTPGQGLQFLFEYFSETQRNKGNFPGRFSGRQFSNSRSEMNVSTLELGDSALYLCASSLMGTANEKLFFGSGTQLSVL.